This T cell receptor (beta chain) was sequenced in a study of cytomegalovirus exposure and HLA in healthy donors. Looking at the study overall: Inside one of the first data releases sat about 85 million unique TCRs taken from HLA-typed donors.

60 Vbeta and 13 Jbeta primers were used in PCR. The protocol was immunoSEQ multiplex PCR, while the TCRdb copy is restricted to in-frame clones and leaves out a portion. The sample lists 120,000 to 150,000 clones; over 60% were seen once. Germline values: CDR1 SGHVS, CDR2 FNYEAQ. The V gene lost 5 bases and the J gene lost 3 bases, with 13 bases spanning the gap. This CDR3 is 14 amino acids long. Concerning this clone: The target antigen is unknown.

Points from the study as a whole: A later analysis found TCR association rates differed by HLA locus, highest for DRB1 and lowest for HLA-C.

Material: PBMCs. The chain employs TRBV7-6 and TRBJ1-1, with D possibly matching TRBD1 (5 bases). This receptor was taken from a woman under 40 in good health and CMV-seronegative. The CDR3 protein is CASSPMVRDTEAFF. The CDR3 region has the DNA TGTGCCAGCAGCCCTATGGTCAGGGACACTGAAGCTTTCTTT.